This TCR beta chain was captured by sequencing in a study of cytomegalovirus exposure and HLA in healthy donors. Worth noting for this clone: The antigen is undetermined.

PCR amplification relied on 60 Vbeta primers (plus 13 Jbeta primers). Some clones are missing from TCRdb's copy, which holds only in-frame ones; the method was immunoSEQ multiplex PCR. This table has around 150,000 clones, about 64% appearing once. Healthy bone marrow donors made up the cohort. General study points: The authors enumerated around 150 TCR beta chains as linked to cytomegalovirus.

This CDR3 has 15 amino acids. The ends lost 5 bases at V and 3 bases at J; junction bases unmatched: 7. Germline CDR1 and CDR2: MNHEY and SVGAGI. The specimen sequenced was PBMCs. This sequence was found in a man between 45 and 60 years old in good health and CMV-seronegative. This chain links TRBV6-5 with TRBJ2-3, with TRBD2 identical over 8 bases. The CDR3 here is CASSASGGTTDTQYF. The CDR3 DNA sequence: TGTGCCAGCAGTGCCTCGGGGGGGACAACAGATACGCAGTATTTT.